This passage covers 10 T cell receptor beta chains from one sample sequenced in a study of response to subunit inactivated influenza vaccine. One entry per CDR3 protein, called by TCRdb with MiXCR from the RT-PCR reads. This sample yields hundreds of thousands of distinct CDR3 sequences, of which around 10% are seen a single time; 9.5% to 12% belongs to the top ten. This sample was shared with a second study, whose subject was T cells expressing NK-cell markers. That publication notes: As the method of synthesis, 5'RACE template switching with UMIs yielded TCR beta cDNA.

The sequences come from PBMCs from blood, collected on the day of vaccination. The receptors here all came from a middle-aged man who received an inactivated influenza vaccine.

This chain connects TRBV7-8 to TRBJ2-3; D is unresolved. Trimming removed 0 bases from V and 3 bases from J, with 7 bases in between. Germline V lookup: CDR1 SGHVS, CDR2 FQNEAQ. The CDR3 is made up of 14 amino acids. The CDR3 protein is CASSLAVGTDTQYF. CDR3 nucleotides: TGTGCCAGCAGCTTAGCGGTCGGGACAGATACGCAGTATTTT.

V usage is TRBV6-2 or TRBV6-3 and J usage is TRBJ2-1; 9 positions agree with TRBD2. V shed 6 bases and J 0 bases; nucleotides not matched to a gene: 15. Germline-derived CDR1 and CDR2 are MNHEY and SVGEGT. The CDR3 is 19 residues long. CDR3 in DNA: TGTGCCAGCAGCCCTCCATCCTTAGCGGGGGACCGCTCCTACAATGAGCAGTTCTTC. This gives the protein CASSPPSLAGDRSYNEQFF.

The rearrangement uses TRBV7-8 and TRBJ2-7; D might be TRBD1 (5 bases). This CDR3 region has 17 residues. V was clipped by 1 base and J by 3 bases, with 19 bases between them. Germline V gives CDR1 SGHVS, CDR2 FQNEAQ. The CDR3 DNA reads TGTGCCAGCAGCTTAGGCGCGTGGCAGGGATTTCTCTACGAGCAGTACTTC. It specifies CASSLGAWQGFLYEQYF.

This clonotype turned up a few times. The genes are TRBV7-9 and TRBJ2-7; TRBD1 matches 7 bases. This CDR3 comprises 13 residues. The V gene's germline CDR1 is SEHNR and CDR2 FQNEAQ (reference sequence). Germline trimming cut 1 base from V and 6 bases from J; bases unmatched to any gene: 3. In nucleotides, the CDR3 is TGTGCCAGCAGCTTAGGGGACAGAGGCGAGCAGTACTTC. Its translation: CASSLGDRGEQYF.

In DNA form, the CDR3 reads TGTGCCAGCAGTGATTTACATTCGATGGATACGCAGTATTTT. Protein: CASSDLHSMDTQYF. The chain couples TRBV2 to TRBJ2-3; no clear D gene. V shed 3 bases and J shed 6 bases, with 13 bases lying between them. Germline V gives CDR1 SNHLY, CDR2 FYNNEI. This CDR3 region has 14 residues.

The rearrangement joins TRBV18 to TRBJ2-3; perhaps D is TRBD1 or TRBD2 (5 bases each). Germline CDR1 KGHSH, CDR2 LQKENI. With 4 bases removed from V and 5 bases from J, the gap between germline ends came to 16 bases. The CDR3 has 15 amino acids. Here the CDR3 DNA reads TGTGCCAGCTCACTCTCAGGGCCTGCGGGAGATACGCAGTATTTT. Translating it yields CASSLSGPAGDTQYF.

The chain carries TRBV6-5 and TRBJ2-7, with 7 positions matching TRBD2. Germline CDR1 and CDR2: MNHEY and SVGAGI. J lost 2 bases, V lost 1 base, and 11 bases had no gene match. This CDR3 is built from 17 residues. CDR3 DNA: TGTGCCAGCAGTTACTACTACCGACCGGGAGGAACCTACGAGCAGTACTTC. Protein sequence: CASSYYYRPGGTYEQYF.

Remarks on this clonotype: The junction and the germline gene differ at one end; a read error may be behind it. The chain uses TRBV3-1 and TRBJ2-4, with D tentatively TRBD1 (6 bases). This CDR3 has 15 amino acids. CDR1 and CDR2 (germline): LGHDT, YNNKEL (reference sequence). The CDR3 DNA reads TGTGCCAGCAGCCAAGGTGGACAGAGCCAAAACATTCAGTCCTTC. Translation gives CASSQGGQSQNIQSF.

The rearrangement joins TRBV7-2 to TRBJ2-5; possible D gene TRBD2, 6 bases. V lost 0 bases and J lost 1, with 12 bases in between. Germline lookup yields CDR1 SGHTA and CDR2 FQGNSA. The CDR3 has 16 amino acids. The CDR3 protein is CASSLASSVGQETQYF. The CDR3 nucleotides read TGTGCCAGCAGCTTAGCGTCTAGCGTGGGCCAAGAGACCCAGTACTTC.

This clonotype was seen a few times. The chain combines TRBV20-1 with TRBJ2-1; maybe TRBD1 (6 bases). The CDR3 length is 18 residues. V gave up 5 bases and J gave up 0 bases, with 23 bases separating them. CDR1 DFQATT and CDR2 SNEGSKA come from the germline V gene (reference sequence). Here the CDR3 DNA reads TGCAGTGCTTTCGGACAGCCGAAAAAGGCTAGCTCCTACAATGAGCAGTTCTTC. Protein product: CSAFGQPKKASSYNEQFF.